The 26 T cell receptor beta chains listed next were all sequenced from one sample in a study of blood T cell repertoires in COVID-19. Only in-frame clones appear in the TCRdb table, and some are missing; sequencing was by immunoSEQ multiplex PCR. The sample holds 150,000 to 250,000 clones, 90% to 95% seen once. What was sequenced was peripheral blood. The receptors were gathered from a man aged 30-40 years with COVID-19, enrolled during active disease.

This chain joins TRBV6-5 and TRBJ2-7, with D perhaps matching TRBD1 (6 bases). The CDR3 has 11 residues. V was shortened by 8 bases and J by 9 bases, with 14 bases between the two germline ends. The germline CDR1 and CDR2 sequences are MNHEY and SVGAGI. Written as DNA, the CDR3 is TGTGCCAGCTCCCTAGGGGGTGGGCAGTACTTC. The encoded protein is CASSLGGGQYF.

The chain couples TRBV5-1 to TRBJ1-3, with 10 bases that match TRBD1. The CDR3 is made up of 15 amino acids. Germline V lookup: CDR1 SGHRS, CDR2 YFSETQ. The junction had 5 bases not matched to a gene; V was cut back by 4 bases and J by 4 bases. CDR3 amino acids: CASSMDRGEGNTIYF. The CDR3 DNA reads TGCGCCAGCAGCATGGACAGGGGGGAAGGAAACACCATATATTTT.

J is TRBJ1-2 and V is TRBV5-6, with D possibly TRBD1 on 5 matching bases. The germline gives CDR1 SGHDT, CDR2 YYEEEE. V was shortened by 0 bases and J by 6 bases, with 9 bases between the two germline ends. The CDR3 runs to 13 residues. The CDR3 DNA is TGTGCCAGCAGCTTGGGGGGCGGGGATGGCTACACCTTC. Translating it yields CASSLGGGDGYTF.

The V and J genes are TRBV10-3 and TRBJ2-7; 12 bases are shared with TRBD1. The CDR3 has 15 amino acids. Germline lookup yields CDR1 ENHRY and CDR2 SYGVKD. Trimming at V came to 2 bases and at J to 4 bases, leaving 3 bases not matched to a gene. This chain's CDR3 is CAISEPGQGAYEQYF. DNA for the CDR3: TGTGCCATCAGTGAGCCGGGACAGGGGGCTTACGAGCAGTACTTC.

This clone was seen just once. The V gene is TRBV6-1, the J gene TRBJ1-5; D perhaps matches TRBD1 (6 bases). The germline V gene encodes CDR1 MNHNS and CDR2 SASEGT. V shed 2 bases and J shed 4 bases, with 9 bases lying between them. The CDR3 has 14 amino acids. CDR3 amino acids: CASSERDKNQPQHF. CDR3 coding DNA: TGTGCCAGCAGTGAACGGGACAAGAATCAGCCCCAGCATTTT.

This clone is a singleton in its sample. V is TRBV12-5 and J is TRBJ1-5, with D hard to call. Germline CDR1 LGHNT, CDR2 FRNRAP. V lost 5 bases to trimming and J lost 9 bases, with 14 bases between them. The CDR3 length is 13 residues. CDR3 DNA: TGTGCTAGTGGTCCCGCCCCTAGTCGGCCCCAGCATTTT. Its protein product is CASGPAPSRPQHF.

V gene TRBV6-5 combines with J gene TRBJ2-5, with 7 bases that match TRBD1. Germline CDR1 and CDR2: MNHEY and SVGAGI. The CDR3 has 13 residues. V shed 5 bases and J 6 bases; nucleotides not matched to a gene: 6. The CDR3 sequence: CASSTGQYQTQYF. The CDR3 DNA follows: TGTGCCAGCAGTACGGGACAGTACCAGACCCAGTACTTC.

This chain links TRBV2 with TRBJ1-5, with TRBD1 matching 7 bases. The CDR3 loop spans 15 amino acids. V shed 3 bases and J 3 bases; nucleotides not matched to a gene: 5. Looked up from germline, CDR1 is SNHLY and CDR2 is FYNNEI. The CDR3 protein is CASSDGTADNQPQHF. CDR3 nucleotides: TGTGCCAGCAGTGATGGGACAGCCGACAATCAGCCCCAGCATTTT.

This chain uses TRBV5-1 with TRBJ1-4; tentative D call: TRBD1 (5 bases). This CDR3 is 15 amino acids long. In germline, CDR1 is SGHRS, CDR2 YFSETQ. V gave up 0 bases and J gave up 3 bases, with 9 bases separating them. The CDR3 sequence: CASSLATGSNEKLFF. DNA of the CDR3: TGCGCCAGCAGCTTGGCCACAGGCTCTAATGAAAAACTGTTTTTT.

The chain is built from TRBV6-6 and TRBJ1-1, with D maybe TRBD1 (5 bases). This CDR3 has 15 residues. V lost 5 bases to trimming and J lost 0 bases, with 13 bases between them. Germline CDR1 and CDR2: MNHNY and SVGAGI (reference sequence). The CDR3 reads CASSHARALNTEAFF. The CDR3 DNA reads TGTGCCAGCAGTCACGCCAGGGCACTGAACACTGAAGCTTTCTTT.

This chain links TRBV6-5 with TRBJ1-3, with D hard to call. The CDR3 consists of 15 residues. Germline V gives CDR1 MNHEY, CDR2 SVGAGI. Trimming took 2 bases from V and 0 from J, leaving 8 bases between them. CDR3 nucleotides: TGTGCCAGCAGTTACGATGGCCTCTCTGGAAACACCATATATTTT. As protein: CASSYDGLSGNTIYF.

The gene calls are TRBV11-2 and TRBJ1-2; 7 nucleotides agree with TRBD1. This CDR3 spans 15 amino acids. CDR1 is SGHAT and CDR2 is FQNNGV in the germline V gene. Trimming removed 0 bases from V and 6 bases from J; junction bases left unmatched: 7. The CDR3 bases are TGTGCCAGCAGCTTAGAAGGCAGGGGGGTGGATGGCTACACCTTC. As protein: CASSLEGRGVDGYTF.

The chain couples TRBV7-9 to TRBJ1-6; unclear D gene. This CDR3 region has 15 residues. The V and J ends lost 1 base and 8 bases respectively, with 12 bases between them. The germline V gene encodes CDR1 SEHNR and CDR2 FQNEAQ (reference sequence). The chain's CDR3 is CASSLDGNRDSPLHF. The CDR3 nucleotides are TGTGCCAGCAGCTTAGACGGTAACAGAGATTCACCCCTCCACTTT.

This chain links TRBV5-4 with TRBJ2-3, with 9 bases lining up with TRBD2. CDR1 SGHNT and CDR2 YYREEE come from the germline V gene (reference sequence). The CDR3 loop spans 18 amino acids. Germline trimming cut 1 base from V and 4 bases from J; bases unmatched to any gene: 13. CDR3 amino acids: CASSLKELRGGPPDTQYF. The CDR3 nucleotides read TGTGCCAGCAGCTTGAAGGAGTTGCGGGGGGGCCCTCCAGATACGCAGTATTTT.

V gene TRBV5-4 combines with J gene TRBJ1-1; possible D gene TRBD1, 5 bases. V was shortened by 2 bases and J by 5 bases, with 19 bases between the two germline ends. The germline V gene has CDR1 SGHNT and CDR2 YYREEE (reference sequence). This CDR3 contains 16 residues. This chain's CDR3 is CASSFLGAGGRTEAFF. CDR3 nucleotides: TGTGCCAGCAGCTTTTTAGGGGCGGGAGGGCGAACTGAAGCTTTCTTT.

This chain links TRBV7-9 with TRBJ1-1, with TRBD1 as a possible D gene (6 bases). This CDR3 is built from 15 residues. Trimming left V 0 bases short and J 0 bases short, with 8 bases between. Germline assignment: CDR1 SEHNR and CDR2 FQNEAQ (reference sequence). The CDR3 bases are TGTGCCAGCAGCTTAGCGCAGGGGATGAACACTGAAGCTTTCTTT. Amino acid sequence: CASSLAQGMNTEAFF. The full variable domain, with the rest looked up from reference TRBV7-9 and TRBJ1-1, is DTGVSQNPRHKITKRGQNVTFRCDPISEHNRLYWYRQTLGQGPEFLTYFQNEAQLEKSRLLSDRFSAERPKGSFSTLEIQRTEQGDSAMYLCASSLAQGMNTEAFFGQGTRLTVV.

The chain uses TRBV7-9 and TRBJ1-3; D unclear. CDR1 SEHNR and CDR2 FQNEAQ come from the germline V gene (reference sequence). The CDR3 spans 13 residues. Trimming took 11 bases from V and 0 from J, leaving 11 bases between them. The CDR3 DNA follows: TGTGCCCACGGGGTTGGCTCTGGAAACACCATATATTTT. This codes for CAHGVGSGNTIYF.

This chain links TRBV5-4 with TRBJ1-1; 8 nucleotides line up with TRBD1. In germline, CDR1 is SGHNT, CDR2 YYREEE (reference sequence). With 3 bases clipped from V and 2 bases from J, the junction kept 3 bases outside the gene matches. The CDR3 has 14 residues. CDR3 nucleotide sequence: TGTGCCAGCAGCTCGCAGGGGGCCAACACTGAAGCTTTCTTT. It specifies CASSSQGANTEAFF.

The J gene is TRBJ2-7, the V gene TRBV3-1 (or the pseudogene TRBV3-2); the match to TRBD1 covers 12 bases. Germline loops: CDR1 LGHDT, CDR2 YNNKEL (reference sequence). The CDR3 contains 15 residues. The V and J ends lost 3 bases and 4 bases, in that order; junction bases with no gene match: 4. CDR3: CASSQPGQGAYEQYF. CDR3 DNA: TGTGCCAGCAGCCAGCCGGGACAGGGGGCTTACGAGCAGTACTTC.

The CDR3 DNA reads as TGTGCCAGCAGCTTAACACTGGGCCTTTACAATGAGCAGTTCTTC. It is translated as CASSLTLGLYNEQFF. The V and J genes are TRBV9 and TRBJ2-1, with D unclear. Germline CDR1 is SGDLS and CDR2 is YYNGEE. V was cut by 4 bases and J by 4 bases, with 15 bases left in between. This CDR3 spans 15 amino acids.

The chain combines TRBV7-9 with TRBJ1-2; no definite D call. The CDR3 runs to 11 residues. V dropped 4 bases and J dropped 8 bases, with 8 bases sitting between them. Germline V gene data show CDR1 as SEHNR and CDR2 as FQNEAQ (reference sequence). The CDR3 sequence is CASSSGSGYTF. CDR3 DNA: TGTGCCAGCAGCTCGGGGTCGGGCTACACCTTC. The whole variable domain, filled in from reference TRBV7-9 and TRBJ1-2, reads DTGVSQNPRHKITKRGQNVTFRCDPISEHNRLYWYRQTLGQGPEFLTYFQNEAQLEKSRLLSDRFSAERPKGSFSTLEIQRTEQGDSAMYLCASSSGSGYTFGSGTRLTVV.

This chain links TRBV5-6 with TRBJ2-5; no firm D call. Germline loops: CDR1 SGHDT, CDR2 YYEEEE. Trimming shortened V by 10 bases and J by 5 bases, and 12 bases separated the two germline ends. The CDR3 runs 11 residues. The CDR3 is CAGSIPETQYF. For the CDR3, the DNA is TGTGCCGGTAGCATTCCGGAGACCCAGTACTTC.

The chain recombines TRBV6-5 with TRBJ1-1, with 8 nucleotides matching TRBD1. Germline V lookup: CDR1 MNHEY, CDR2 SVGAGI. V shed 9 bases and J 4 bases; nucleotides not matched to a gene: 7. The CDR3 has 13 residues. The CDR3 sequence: CASFFQGATEAFF. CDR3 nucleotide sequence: TGTGCCAGTTTTTTTCAGGGGGCCACTGAAGCTTTCTTT.

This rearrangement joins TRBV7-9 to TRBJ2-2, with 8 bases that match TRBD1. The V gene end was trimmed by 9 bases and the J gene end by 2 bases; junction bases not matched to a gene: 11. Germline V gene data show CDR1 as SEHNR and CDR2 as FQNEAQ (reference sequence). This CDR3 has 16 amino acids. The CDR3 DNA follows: TGTGCCAGTATACGGCCGGGACAGGCTAACACCGGGGAGCTGTTTTTT. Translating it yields CASIRPGQANTGELFF.

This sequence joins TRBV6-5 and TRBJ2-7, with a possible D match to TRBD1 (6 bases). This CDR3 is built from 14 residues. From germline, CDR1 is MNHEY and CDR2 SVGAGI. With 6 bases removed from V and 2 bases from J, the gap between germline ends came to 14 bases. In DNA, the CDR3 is TGTGCCAGCAGGGGGGACATCCCTCCCTACGAGCAGTACTTC. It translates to CASRGDIPPYEQYF.

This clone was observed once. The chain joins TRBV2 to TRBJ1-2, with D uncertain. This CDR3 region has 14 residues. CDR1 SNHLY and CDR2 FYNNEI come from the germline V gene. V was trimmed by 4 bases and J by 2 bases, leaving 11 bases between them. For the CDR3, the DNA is TGTGCCAGCAGTGGGGCGCCAACCAACTATGGCTACACCTTC. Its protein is CASSGAPTNYGYTF.